These T cell receptor beta chains were read from a single sample in a study of T cell repertoires in cytomegalovirus infection. Their antigens are not known. From the reads, TCRdb called clonotypes with MiXCR, one entry per CDR3 protein. Altogether about half a million distinct CDR3 sequences are present, around a third being singletons, with the ten largest covering under 20%. The sequences come from cultured PBMCs, collected from culture after CMV antigen stimulation. Receptors originate from a human donor in good health (CMV status not recorded). Some clones in this sample may be carry-over from other donors' samples. Both conserved end residues are part of each CDR3.

v_gene | CDR3aa
TRBV12-3/TRBV12-4 | CASSLEWEAEKLFF
TRBV15 | CATSRGVSFGKTYEQYF
TRBV7-2 | CASSLGGRGEQFF
TRBV4-1 | CASSPINRVGEQFF
TRBV7-6 | CASSGQATNEKLFF
TRBV28 | CASSSPGGRSSSYNEQFF
TRBV7-2 | CASSLVYDRPFTF
TRBV6-2/TRBV6-3 | CASRDRVREQYF
TRBV12-3/TRBV12-4 | CASSLGGMDNEQFF
TRBV20-1 | CSATRDSNTEAFF
TRBV12-3/TRBV12-4 | CASRAGHGSPQPQHF
TRBV24-1 | CATQSSDRVDGTEAFF
TRBV7-2 | CASSSDRNTIYF
TRBV4-1 | CASSQFIISDQPQHF
TRBV7-2 | CASSLEGRSWGNTIYF
TRBV4-1 | CASSRNIVLSSYNEQFF
TRBV28 | CARQETQYF
TRBV7-3 | CASSLTSGNTEAFF
TRBV9 | CASSDHRYGYTF
TRBV27 | CASRPGQGVNNQPQHF
TRBV7-2 | CASSVISGGVTDTQYF
TRBV19 | CASTLQASGSDTQYF
TRBV6-2/TRBV6-3 | CASSEVGLAGFYNEQFF
TRBV7-2 | CASSSMSTGTGGGYTF
TRBV5-1 | CASSPSTSGRAGGELFF
TRBV11-2 | CASSFLASGGADTQYF
TRBV6-8 | CASSWTGEVQPQHF
TRBV7-8 | CASSPAGTPNTEAFF
TRBV5-6 | CASSLPRREGYNEQFF
TRBV7-3 | CASSFGTSGIRHEQFF